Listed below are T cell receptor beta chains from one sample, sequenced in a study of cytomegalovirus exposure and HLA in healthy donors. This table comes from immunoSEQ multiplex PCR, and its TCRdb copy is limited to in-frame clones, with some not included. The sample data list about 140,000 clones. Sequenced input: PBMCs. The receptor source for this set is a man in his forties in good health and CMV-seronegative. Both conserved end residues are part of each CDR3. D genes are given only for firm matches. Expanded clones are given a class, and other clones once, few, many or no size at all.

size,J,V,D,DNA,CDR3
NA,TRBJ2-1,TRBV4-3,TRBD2,TGCGCCAGCAGCCAAGGGTTTCGACTAGCGGGGGGGCGGTCCTACAATGAGCAGTTCTTC,CASSQGFRLAGGRSYNEQFF
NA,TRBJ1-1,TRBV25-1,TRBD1,TGTGCCAGCAACCGACAGGGGGCTGGGGGCACTGAAGCTTTCTTT,CASNRQGAGGTEAFF
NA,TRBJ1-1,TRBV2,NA,TGTGCCAGCAGTATCCGACAGGAAGGTGAAGCTTTCTTT,CASSIRQEGEAFF
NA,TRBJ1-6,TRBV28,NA,TGTGCCAGCAGTTTATCGGCAGGGTATAATTCACCCCTCCACTTT,CASSLSAGYNSPLHF
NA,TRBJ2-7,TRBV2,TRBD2,TGTGCCAGCAGTGACGGGGGGGGGTTTTCCGAGCAGTACTTC,CASSDGGGFSEQYF
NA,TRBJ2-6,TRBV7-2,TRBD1,TGTGCCAGCAGCCCCGCGGGGACAGGGCAATCCTCTGGGGCCAACGTCCTGACTTTC,CASSPAGTGQSSGANVLTF
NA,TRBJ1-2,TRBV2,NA,TGTGCCAGCAGTGCTGAGGATTTCTATGGCTACACCTTC,CASSAEDFYGYTF
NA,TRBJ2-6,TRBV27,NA,TGTGCCAGCAGTTTACTTTCCGGGGCCAACGTCCTGACTTTC,CASSLLSGANVLTF
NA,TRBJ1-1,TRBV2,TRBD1,TGTGCCAGCAATCCGGGACAGGGGTGGGCTGAAGCTTTCTTT,CASNPGQGWAEAFF
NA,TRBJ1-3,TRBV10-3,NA,TGTGCCATCAATTACTCTGGAAACACCATATATTTT,CAINYSGNTIYF
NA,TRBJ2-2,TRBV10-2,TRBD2,TGCGCCAGCAGTTTTAGCGGGGGCATCACCGGGGAGCTGTTTTTT,CASSFSGGITGELFF
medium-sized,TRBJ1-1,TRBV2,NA,TGTGCCAGCCAGACAGACTCTGAAGCTTTCTTT,CASQTDSEAFF
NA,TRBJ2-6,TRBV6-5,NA,TGTGCCAGTGGGAGAAACTCTGGGGCCAACGTCCTGACTTTC,CASGRNSGANVLTF
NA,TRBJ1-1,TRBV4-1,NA,TGCGCCAGCCAGGGGTCCGGCAGGAAAACTGAAGCTTTCTTT,CASQGSGRKTEAFF